These T cell receptor beta chains were read from a single sample in a study of blood T cells in healthy people across ages. TCRdb fed the 5' RACE reads into MiXCR, producing one record per CDR3 protein. There are over 1.5 million distinct CDR3 sequences in the sample; around half occur only once, and roughly 2% lies in the top ten. The sequenced sample was blood. The source of these receptors is a woman aged 40 to 49 in good health. The CDR3 runs from the conserved cysteine through the conserved F or W. D genes are given only for firm matches. The size field is filled for only some rows; it gives once, few, many or a size class.

TRBJ2-7 TRBV6-5 - - CASSYYRGGEQYF TGTGCCAGCAGTTACTACCGGGGTGGCGAGCAGTACTTC
TRBJ1-4 TRBV27 - TRBD1 CASSFRTGLVTTNEKLFF TGTGCCAGCAGTTTCCGGACAGGGCTTGTAACAACTAATGAAAAACTGTTTTTT
TRBJ2-1 TRBV4-3 few - CASSQDVEIVLRNEQFF TGCGCCAGCAGCCAAGACGTCGAGATAGTGCTGAGGAATGAGCAGTTCTTC
TRBJ2-7 TRBV6-6 - - CASRPLQGAYEQYF TGTGCCAGCAGACCACTACAGGGCGCCTACGAGCAGTACTTC
TRBJ1-2 TRBV29-1 few - CSVEDHIGGGYTF TGCAGCGTTGAAGATCATATCGGGGGTGGCTACACCTTC
TRBJ2-1 TRBV6-2/TRBV6-3 few TRBD2 CASRLLAGGPEQFF TGTGCCAGCAGATTACTAGCGGGGGGGCCTGAGCAGTTCTTC
TRBJ2-1 TRBV7-2 - TRBD1 CASSLGADRGHEQFF TGTGCCAGCAGCTTAGGTGCGGACAGGGGGCATGAGCAGTTCTTC
TRBJ2-1 TRBV29-1 - TRBD2 CSVEDLGTSLNEQFF TGCAGCGTTGAAGATCTTGGGACTAGCTTGAATGAGCAGTTCTTC
TRBJ2-5 TRBV18 - - CASSPPEGWGETQYF TGTGCCAGCTCACCACCGGAGGGGTGGGGTGAGACCCAGTACTTC
TRBJ2-5 TRBV12-3/TRBV12-4 few TRBD2 CASSLLADQETQYF TGTGCCAGCAGTCTACTAGCGGACCAAGAGACCCAGTACTTC
TRBJ1-2 TRBV12-3/TRBV12-4 - TRBD1 CASSLPSGQGEGYTF TGTGCCAGCAGTTTGCCCTCGGGACAGGGGGAGGGCTACACCTTC
TRBJ2-7 TRBV12-3/TRBV12-4 many - CASSSRSYEQYF TGTGCCAGCAGTTCCCGGTCCTACGAGCAGTACTTC
TRBJ2-3 TRBV4-2 - - CASSQERVGRGLGTDTQYF TGTGCCAGCAGCCAAGAACGGGTTGGGAGGGGGCTGGGTACAGATACGCAGTATTTT
TRBJ2-4 TRBV11-2 few TRBD2 CASSAPGLAGKNIQYF TGTGCCAGCAGCGCACCGGGACTAGCGGGGAAAAACATTCAGTACTTC
TRBJ2-5 TRBV4-1 - TRBD2 CASSQRGPGLAGAQETQYF TGCGCCAGCAGCCAGCGAGGCCCTGGACTAGCGGGGGCCCAAGAGACCCAGTACTTC
TRBJ2-1 TRBV29-1 - TRBD1 CGVGEQGGPYNEQFF TGCGGCGTGGGCGAACAGGGGGGTCCCTACAATGAGCAGTTCTTC
TRBJ2-5 TRBV20-1 - TRBD1 CSARTTGGLETQYF TGCAGTGCCCGCACTACAGGGGGCTTGGAGACCCAGTACTTC
TRBJ2-3 TRBV7-6 - - CASSHRDDTDTQYF TGTGCCAGCAGCCACCGGGATGACACAGATACGCAGTATTTT
TRBJ2-5 TRBV5-1 - - CASSQDSAQETQYF TGCGCCAGCAGCCAGGACAGCGCCCAAGAGACCCAGTACTTC
TRBJ2-7 TRBV6-5 - TRBD1 CAGSYSTGQVTYEQYF TGTGCCGGCAGTTACTCGACGGGACAGGTAACCTACGAGCAGTACTTC
TRBJ1-2 TRBV11-2 - - CASSLVIAVGYTF TGTGCCAGCAGCTTAGTTATCGCAGTTGGCTACACCTTC
TRBJ2-3 TRBV20-1 - TRBD2 CSARTGEGLADLTDTQYF TGCAGTGCTAGAACGGGAGAAGGACTAGCGGACCTCACAGATACGCAGTATTTT
TRBJ2-3 TRBV7-2 few TRBD1 CASSVRDRGLFGTDTQYF TGTGCCAGCAGCGTCCGGGACAGGGGGCTGTTTGGCACAGATACGCAGTATTTT
TRBJ2-7 TRBV20-1 - - CSARDRDYAYEQYF TGCAGTGCTAGAGATCGAGACTATGCCTACGAGCAGTACTTC
TRBJ2-7 TRBV6-5 - - CASQFGGGEQYF TGTGCCAGCCAATTCGGGGGAGGCGAGCAGTACTTC
TRBJ1-6 TRBV7-2 - - CASSIPRVSPLHF TGTGCCAGCAGCATCCCGCGAGTGTCACCCCTCCACTTT
TRBJ2-1 TRBV7-2 few TRBD1 CASIPRAGGINEQFF TGTGCCAGCATCCCACGGGCAGGGGGCATCAATGAGCAGTTCTTC
TRBJ2-5 TRBV5-1 - TRBD1 CASSLIDREETQYF TGCGCCAGCAGCTTGATAGACAGGGAAGAGACCCAGTACTTC
TRBJ2-7 TRBV7-2 - - CASSVATVDYEQYF TGTGCCAGCAGCGTAGCGACAGTAGACTACGAGCAGTACTTC
TRBJ1-5 TRBV3-1 few - CASSQERGAGQPQHF TGTGCCAGCAGCCAAGAAAGGGGGGCAGGGCAGCCCCAGCATTTT
TRBJ2-6 TRBV14 - - CASSQVIGEKGSGANVLTF TGTGCCAGCAGCCAAGTAATCGGGGAAAAAGGCTCTGGGGCCAACGTCCTGACTTTC
TRBJ1-2 TRBV4-1 - - CASSPIGRGNYGYTF TGCGCCAGCAGCCCCATAGGTCGGGGCAACTATGGCTACACCTTC
TRBJ2-1 TRBV7-2 - - CASSLPLAYNEQFF TGTGCCAGCAGCTTACCCCTAGCCTACAATGAGCAGTTCTTC
TRBJ2-3 TRBV12-5 - - CASGESGIQGAQYF TGTGCTAGTGGTGAGTCCGGGATACAGGGCGCGCAGTATTTT
TRBJ2-7 TRBV11-2 - - CASSLLLDEQYF TGTGCCAGCAGCTTACTTCTGGACGAGCAGTACTTC
TRBJ1-6 TRBV10-3 few - CAISGTRPYNSPLHF TGTGCCATCAGTGGGACAAGGCCCTATAATTCACCCCTCCACTTT
TRBJ2-7 TRBV14 - TRBD1 CASSPLGDRGYEQYF TGTGCCAGCAGCCCACTAGGAGACAGGGGCTACGAGCAGTACTTC
TRBJ2-1 TRBV28 once TRBD2 CASSFPASGSYNEQFF TGTGCCAGCAGCTTCCCCGCTAGCGGCTCCTACAATGAGCAGTTCTTC
TRBJ2-1 TRBV25-1 - - CASSEQTVSSYNEQFF TGTGCCAGCAGTGAACAGACGGTGAGCTCCTACAATGAGCAGTTCTTC
TRBJ2-3 TRBV4-3 - TRBD1 CASSQEMGQSFTDTQYF TGCGCCAGCAGCCAAGAAATGGGACAGTCCTTCACAGATACGCAGTATTTT
TRBJ2-3 TRBV20-1 few - CSAVEVGGPITDTQYF TGCAGTGCCGTAGAGGTGGGGGGCCCTATCACAGATACGCAGTATTTT
TRBJ1-2 TRBV3-1 - - CASSQEGSNFYGYTF TGTGCCAGCAGCCAAGAAGGGAGTAACTTCTATGGCTACACCTTC
TRBJ1-1 TRBV25-1 - - CASSETEFGTEAFF TGTGCCAGCAGTGAAACAGAATTTGGGACTGAAGCTTTCTTT
TRBJ2-1 TRBV29-1 - - CSVVGGFSYNEQFF TGCAGCGTTGTGGGCGGCTTCTCCTACAATGAGCAGTTCTTC
TRBJ2-1 TRBV5-8 few - CASSLPQGNEQFF TGTGCCAGCAGCTTGCCACAGGGCAATGAGCAGTTCTTC
TRBJ2-4 TRBV7-2 - TRBD2 CASSRRTSGGVHGQYF TGTGCCAGCAGCCGTCGGACTAGCGGGGGGGTACACGGGCAGTACTTC
TRBJ2-3 TRBV12-3/TRBV12-4 - - CASSWGALTDTQYF TGTGCCAGCAGTTGGGGGGCCCTCACAGATACGCAGTATTTT
TRBJ2-4 TRBV6-5 - TRBD2 CASSRGTTTGTQYF TGTGCCAGCAGTCGTGGGACTACCACCGGTACCCAGTACTTC
TRBJ1-2 TRBV4-2 - TRBD1 CASSQERTGANYGYTF TGTGCCAGCAGCCAAGAGCGGACAGGAGCTAACTATGGCTACACCTTC
TRBJ1-2 TRBV4-2 few - CASSQDSGVAGGYTF TGTGCCAGCAGCCAAGATTCAGGGGTCGCGGGTGGCTACACCTTC
TRBJ2-2 TRBV7-2 - - CASSLMSTGNTGELFF TGTGCCAGCAGCCTGATGTCCACGGGGAACACCGGGGAGCTGTTTTTT
TRBJ2-7 TRBV18 - - CASSPQNARGYEQYF TGTGCCAGCTCACCTCAGAATGCTCGGGGGTACGAGCAGTACTTC
TRBJ1-1 TRBV11-2 once - CASTRQVNTEAFF TGTGCCAGCACCAGACAGGTGAACACTGAAGCTTTCTTT